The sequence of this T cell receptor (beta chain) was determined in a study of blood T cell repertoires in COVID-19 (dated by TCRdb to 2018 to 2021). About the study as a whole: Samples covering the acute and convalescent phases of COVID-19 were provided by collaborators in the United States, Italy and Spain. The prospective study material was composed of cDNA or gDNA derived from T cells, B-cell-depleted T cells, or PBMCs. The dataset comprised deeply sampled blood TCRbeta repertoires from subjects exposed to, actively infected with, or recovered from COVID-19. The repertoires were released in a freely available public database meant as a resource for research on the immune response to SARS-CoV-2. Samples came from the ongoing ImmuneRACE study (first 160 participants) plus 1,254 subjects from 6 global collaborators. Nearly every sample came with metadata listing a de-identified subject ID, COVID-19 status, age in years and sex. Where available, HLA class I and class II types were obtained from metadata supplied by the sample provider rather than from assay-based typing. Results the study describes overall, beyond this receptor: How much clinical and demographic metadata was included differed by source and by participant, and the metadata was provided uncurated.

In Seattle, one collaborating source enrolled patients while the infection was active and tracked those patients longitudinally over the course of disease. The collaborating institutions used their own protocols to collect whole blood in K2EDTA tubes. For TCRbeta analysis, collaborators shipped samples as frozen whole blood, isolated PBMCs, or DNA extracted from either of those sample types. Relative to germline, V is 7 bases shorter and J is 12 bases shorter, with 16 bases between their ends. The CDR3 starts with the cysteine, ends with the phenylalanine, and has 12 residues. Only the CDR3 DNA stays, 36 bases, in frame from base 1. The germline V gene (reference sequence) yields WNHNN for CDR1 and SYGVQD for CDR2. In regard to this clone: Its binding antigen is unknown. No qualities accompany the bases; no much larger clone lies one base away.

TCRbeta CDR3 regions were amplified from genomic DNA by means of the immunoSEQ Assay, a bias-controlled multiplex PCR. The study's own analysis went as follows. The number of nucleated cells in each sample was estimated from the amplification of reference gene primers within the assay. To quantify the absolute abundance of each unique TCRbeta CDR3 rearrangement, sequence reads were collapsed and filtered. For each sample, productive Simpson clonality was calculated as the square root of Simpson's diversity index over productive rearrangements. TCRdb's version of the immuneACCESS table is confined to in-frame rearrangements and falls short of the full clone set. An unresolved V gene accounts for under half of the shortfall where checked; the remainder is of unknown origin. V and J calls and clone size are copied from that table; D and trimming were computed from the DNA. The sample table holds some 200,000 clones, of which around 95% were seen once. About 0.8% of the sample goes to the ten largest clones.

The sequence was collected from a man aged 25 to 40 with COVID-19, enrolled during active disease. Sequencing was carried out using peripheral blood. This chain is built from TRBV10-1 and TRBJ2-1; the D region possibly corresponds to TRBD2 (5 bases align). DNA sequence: TGCGCCAGCACCCTGGGAGTCCTGATGCAGTTCTTC. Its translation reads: CASTLGVLMQFF.